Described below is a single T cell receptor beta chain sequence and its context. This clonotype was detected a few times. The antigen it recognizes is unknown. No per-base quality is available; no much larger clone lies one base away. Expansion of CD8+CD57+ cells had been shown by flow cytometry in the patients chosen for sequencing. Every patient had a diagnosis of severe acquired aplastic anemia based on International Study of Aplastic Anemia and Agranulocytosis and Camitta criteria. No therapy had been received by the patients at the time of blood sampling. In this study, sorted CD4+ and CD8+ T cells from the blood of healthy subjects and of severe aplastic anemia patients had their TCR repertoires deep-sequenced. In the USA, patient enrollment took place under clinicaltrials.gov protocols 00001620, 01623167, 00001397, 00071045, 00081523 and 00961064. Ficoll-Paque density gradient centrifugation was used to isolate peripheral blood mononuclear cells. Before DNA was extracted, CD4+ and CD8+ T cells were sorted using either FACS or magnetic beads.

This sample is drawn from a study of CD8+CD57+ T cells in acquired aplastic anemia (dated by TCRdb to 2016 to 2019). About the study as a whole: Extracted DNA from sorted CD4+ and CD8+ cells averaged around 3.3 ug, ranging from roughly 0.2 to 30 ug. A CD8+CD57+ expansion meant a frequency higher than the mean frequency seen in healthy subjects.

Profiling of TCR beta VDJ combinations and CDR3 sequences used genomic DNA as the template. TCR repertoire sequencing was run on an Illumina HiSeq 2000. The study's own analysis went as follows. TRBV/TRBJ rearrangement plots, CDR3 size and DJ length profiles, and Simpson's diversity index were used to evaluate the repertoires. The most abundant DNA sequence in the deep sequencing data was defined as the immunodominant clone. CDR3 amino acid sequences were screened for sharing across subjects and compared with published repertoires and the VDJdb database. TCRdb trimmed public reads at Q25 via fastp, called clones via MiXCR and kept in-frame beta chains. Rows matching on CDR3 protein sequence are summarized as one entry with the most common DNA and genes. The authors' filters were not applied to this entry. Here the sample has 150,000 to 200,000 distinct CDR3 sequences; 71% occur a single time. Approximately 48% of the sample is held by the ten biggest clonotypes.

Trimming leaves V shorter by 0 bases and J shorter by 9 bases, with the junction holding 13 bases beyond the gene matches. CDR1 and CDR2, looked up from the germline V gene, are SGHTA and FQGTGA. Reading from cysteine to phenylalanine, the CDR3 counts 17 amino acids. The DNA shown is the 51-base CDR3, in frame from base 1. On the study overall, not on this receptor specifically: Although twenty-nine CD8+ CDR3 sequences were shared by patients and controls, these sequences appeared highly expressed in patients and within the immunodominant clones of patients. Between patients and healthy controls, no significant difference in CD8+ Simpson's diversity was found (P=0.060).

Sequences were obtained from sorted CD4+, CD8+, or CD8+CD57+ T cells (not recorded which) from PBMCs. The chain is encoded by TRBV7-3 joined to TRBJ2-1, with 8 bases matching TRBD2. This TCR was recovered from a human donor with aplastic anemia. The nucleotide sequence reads TGTGCCAGCAGCTTAACCCAAACAAGCGGGAGAACGGGTGAGCAGTTCTTC. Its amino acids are CASSLTQTSGRTGEQFF.